The 27 T cell receptor beta chains reported below all come from one sample, sequenced in a study of T cell changes during pregnancy in multiple sclerosis. The assay was immunoSEQ multiplex PCR, and TCRdb's table has in-frame clones only and misses some. The sample lists roughly 40,000 clones, roughly nine tenths seen once, with about 8% in the top ten. Specimen: CD8+ T cells from peripheral blood mononuclear cells, collected before pregnancy. These receptors came from a female donor with multiple sclerosis, enrolled in a pregnancy study.

V gene TRBV7-6 combines with J gene TRBJ2-2; TRBD2 matches at 13 bases. Trimming took 3 bases from V and 7 from J; bases not matched to a gene: 5. The germline V gene has CDR1 SGHVS and CDR2 FNYEAQ. This CDR3 has 16 amino acids. CDR3 in amino acids: CASSFETSGGSGELFF. DNA of the CDR3: TGTGCCAGCAGCTTTGAGACTAGCGGGGGGAGCGGGGAGCTGTTTTTT.

The V call is TRBV28, the J call TRBJ2-3, with 11 bases that match TRBD2. This CDR3 region has 18 residues. Per germline, CDR1 MDHEN and CDR2 SYDVKM. Unmatched junction bases numbered 8, after V lost 1 base and J lost 2 bases. The CDR3 sequence: CASSLSEGTSGITDTQYF. The CDR3 DNA sequence: TGTGCCAGCAGTTTATCGGAGGGGACTAGCGGAATCACAGATACGCAGTATTTT.

The rearrangement uses TRBV9 and TRBJ2-1; the D gene is possibly TRBD1 (6 bases). Germline CDR1 SGDLS, CDR2 YYNGEE. Trimming pared 4 bases from V and 4 bases from J, leaving 15 bases between. This CDR3 is 15 amino acids long. CDR3 sequence: CASSQSGTSYNEQFF. CDR3 in DNA: TGTGCCAGCAGCCAGTCCGGGACAAGTTACAATGAGCAGTTCTTC.

This clone was observed a single time. CDR3 bases: TGTGCCAGTAGTATGAGCGGGGGGCGACCACTCAATGAGCAGTTCTTC. Translated, it gives CASSMSGGRPLNEQFF. J is TRBJ2-1 and V is TRBV19, with 9 bases aligning to TRBD2. Germline V gene data show CDR1 as LNHDA and CDR2 as SQIVND (reference sequence). V was pared by 3 bases and J by 6 bases, with 9 bases of the junction left unmatched. The CDR3 extends over 16 amino acids.

This chain uses TRBV7-9 with TRBJ2-7, with D possibly TRBD2 on 5 matching bases. Germline CDR1 is SEHNR and CDR2 is FQNEAQ (reference sequence). Trimming took 5 bases from V and 3 from J, leaving 23 bases between them. CDR3 length equals 17 residues. DNA for the CDR3: TGTGCCAGCAGCGTCTCACAACCACGGGCGAGGGACTACGAGCAGTACTTC. Translated: CASSVSQPRARDYEQYF. Full variable domain (missing parts from reference TRBV7-9 and TRBJ2-7): DTGVSQNPRHKITKRGQNVTFRCDPISEHNRLYWYRQTLGQGPEFLTYFQNEAQLEKSRLLSDRFSAERPKGSFSTLEIQRTEQGDSAMYLCASSVSQPRARDYEQYFGPGTRLTVT.

The chain has TRBV5-5 and TRBJ2-3, with 8 bases identical to TRBD2. V lost 4 bases to trimming and J lost 0 bases; unmatched junction nucleotides: 4. The CDR3 consists of 15 residues. Germline-derived CDR1 and CDR2 are SGHKS and YYEKEE (reference sequence). CDR3 nucleotides: TGTGCCAGCAGCCCGGGACTAGATAGCACAGATACGCAGTATTTT. It is translated as CASSPGLDSTDTQYF.

The rearrangement links TRBV11-2 to TRBJ2-7; D not resolved. CDR1 and CDR2 from the germline V gene are SGHAT and FQNNGV. V shed 2 bases and J shed 6 bases, with 8 bases lying between them. The CDR3 contains 12 residues. CDR3 DNA: TGTGCCAGCAGCTTAATCAGTCGCGAGCAGTACTTC. The encoded protein is CASSLISREQYF.

This clone was recorded only once. This chain connects TRBV6-4 to TRBJ2-1; no definite D call. CDR3 size: 16 residues. Germline CDR1 reads MRHNA; CDR2 reads SNTAGT. Trimming removed 6 bases at V and 0 bases at J, with 15 bases between. This CDR3 is CASRDTRLSSYNEQFF. DNA for the CDR3: TGTGCCAGCAGAGATACTCGGTTGAGCTCCTACAATGAGCAGTTCTTC.

The chain recombines TRBV5-1 with TRBJ2-7; TRBD1 matches at 7 bases. The CDR3 has 11 residues. The V segment lost 6 bases and the J segment 5 bases; nucleotides outside the gene matches: 2. CDR1 SGHRS and CDR2 YFSETQ come from the germline V gene. The CDR3 sequence: CASTGTDEQYF. DNA of the CDR3: TGCGCCAGCACGGGGACAGACGAGCAGTACTTC.

The count of this clone is one. The chain joins TRBV28 to TRBJ2-6; D gene uncertain. The CDR3 is 12 amino acids. Germline V gene data show CDR1 as MDHEN and CDR2 as SYDVKM. Between the trimmed V and J ends, which lost 11 bases and 2 bases, there was a span of 7 bases. DNA for the CDR3: TGTGCCTCGTCGGCTGGGGCCAACGTCCTGACTTTC. Amino acid sequence: CASSAGANVLTF.

In regard to this clone: Other DNA sequences in this specimen translate into the identical CDR3. This chain joins TRBV4-3 and TRBJ1-6, with D uncertain. The germline V gene has CDR1 LGHNA and CDR2 YSLEER. V shed 0 bases and J shed 10 bases, with 7 bases lying between them. This CDR3 region has 13 residues. The CDR3 nucleotides are TGCGCCAGCAGCCAAGATGCAGAATCACCCCTCCACTTT. Translating gives CASSQDAESPLHF.

This chain links TRBV27 with TRBJ1-5; weak D call: TRBD1 (5 bases). There are 16 residues in the CDR3. V gave up 5 bases and J gave up 11 bases, with 25 bases separating them. Germline CDR1 reads MNHEY; CDR2 reads SMNVEV (reference sequence). For the CDR3, the DNA is TGTGCCAGCAGTCTTTCGGGGGGATTCATCAGCGAAGCCCAGCATTTT. As protein: CASSLSGGFISEAQHF.

The chain combines TRBV9 with TRBJ1-1, with TRBD1 as a possible D gene (6 bases). With 3 bases removed from V and 5 bases from J, the gap between germline ends came to 8 bases. The germline V gene encodes CDR1 SGDLS and CDR2 YYNGEE. The CDR3 spans 12 residues. CDR3 nucleotides: TGTGCCAGCAGCGCAGGGGCTACTGAAGCTTTCTTT. It translates to CASSAGATEAFF.

The chain links TRBV27 to TRBJ2-7; tentative D call: TRBD1 (6 bases). The CDR3 covers 17 residues. The V gene's germline CDR1 is MNHEY and CDR2 SMNVEV (reference sequence). Trimming took off 2 bases at V and 0 bases at J, with 17 bases between the two ends. CDR3 protein: CASSLPIFGTYSYEQYF. The CDR3 nucleotides read TGTGCCAGCAGTTTACCGATTTTTGGGACATACTCCTACGAGCAGTACTTC.

The CDR3 is CASSLWQGNEKLFF. DNA of the CDR3: TGTGCCAGCAGTTTGTGGCAGGGTAATGAAAAACTGTTTTTT. V is TRBV27 and J is TRBJ1-4, with D tentatively TRBD1 (5 bases). The ends were cut back, 3 bases at V and 4 bases at J, with 9 bases in the middle. The CDR3 consists of 14 residues. Looked up from germline, CDR1 is MNHEY and CDR2 is SMNVEV (reference sequence).

The CDR3 DNA is TGTGCCAGCAGCTCCATTGACAGGGCCCACGAGCAGTACTTC. As protein: CASSSIDRAHEQYF. The V and J genes are TRBV7-9 and TRBJ2-7; 7 bases fit TRBD1. V was pared by 4 bases and J by 5 bases, with 8 bases of the junction left unmatched. This CDR3 comprises 14 residues. Germline lookup yields CDR1 SEHNR and CDR2 FQNEAQ (reference sequence).

The V and J genes are TRBV28 and TRBJ1-1; 7 bases match TRBD1. Trimming at V came to 4 bases and at J to 4 bases, leaving 6 bases not matched to a gene. Germline CDR1 and CDR2: MDHEN and SYDVKM. The CDR3 extends over 14 amino acids. The DNA of the CDR3 is TGTGCCAGCAGTTACAGGGGCAGGGGCACTGAAGCTTTCTTT. It specifies CASSYRGRGTEAFF.

The V and J genes are TRBV19 and TRBJ2-1; possible D gene TRBD1, 6 bases. Germline assignment: CDR1 LNHDA and CDR2 SQIVND (reference sequence). The CDR3 runs 15 residues. Trimming shortened V by 5 bases and J by 3 bases, and 14 bases separated the two germline ends. Here the CDR3 reads CASSPSDSYYNEQFF. The CDR3 DNA reads as TGTGCCAGTAGTCCTTCGGACAGCTACTACAATGAGCAGTTCTTC. The entire variable domain, with the rest obtained from reference TRBV19 and TRBJ2-1, is as follows: DGGITQSPKYLFRKEGQNVTLSCEQNLNHDAMYWYRQDPGQGLRLIYYSQIVNDFQKGDIAEGYSVSREKKESFPLTVTSAQKNPTAFYLCASSPSDSYYNEQFFGPGTRLTVL.

The chain combines TRBV11-2 with TRBJ1-1; no reliable D call. CDR3 length: 15 amino acids. Germline V CDR1 and CDR2: SGHAT, FQNNGV. V was pared by 0 bases and J by 3 bases, with 11 bases between. Here the CDR3 DNA reads TGTGCCAGCAGCTTAGATCAACCGGGTTACACTGAAGCTTTCTTT. This gives the protein CASSLDQPGYTEAFF. The variable domain in full, completed from reference TRBV11-2 and TRBJ1-1, reads EAGVAQSPRYKIIEKRQSVAFWCNPISGHATLYWYQQILGQGPKLLIQFQNNGVVDDSQLPKDRFSAERLKGVDSTLKIQPAKLEDSAVYLCASSLDQPGYTEAFFGQGTRLTVV.

The chain uses TRBV7-3 and TRBJ2-5; the match to TRBD2 covers 10 bases. The germline CDR1 and CDR2 sequences are SGHTA and FQGTGA. There are 15 residues in the CDR3. The ends lost 3 bases at V and 4 bases at J; junction bases unmatched: 5. The CDR3, as DNA: TGTGCCAGCAGCTTGTGGGCTAGCGGGGGAGAGACCCAGTACTTC. It encodes CASSLWASGGETQYF.

This clone was detected once. V and J are TRBV28 and TRBJ2-1; 7 bases align to TRBD1. This CDR3 is 13 amino acids long. The junction had 5 bases not matched to a gene; V was cut back by 6 bases and J by 6 bases. Germline values: CDR1 MDHEN, CDR2 SYDVKM. CDR3: CASSLTGVNEQFF. The CDR3 region has the DNA TGTGCCAGCAGCCTTACAGGGGTCAATGAGCAGTTCTTC.

This chain joins TRBV18 and TRBJ2-1, with a tentative D call TRBD2 (5 bases). The CDR3 has 12 amino acids. Germline assignment: CDR1 KGHSH and CDR2 LQKENI. Trimming removed 8 bases at V and 5 bases at J, with 10 bases between. The CDR3 DNA follows: TGTGCCAGCCAGACTAAAGACAATGAGCAGTTCTTC. It is translated as CASQTKDNEQFF.

The chain recombines TRBV28 with TRBJ1-4, with D perhaps TRBD1 (6 bases). The CDR3 has 16 amino acids. V dropped 1 base and J dropped 0 bases, with 9 bases sitting between them. Germline V CDR1 and CDR2: MDHEN, SYDVKM. The DNA for the CDR3 is TGTGCCAGCAGTTTATACGAGGGGGCAACTAATGAAAAACTGTTTTTT. Translation: CASSLYEGATNEKLFF.

The rearrangement joins TRBV5-4 to TRBJ1-4; possible D gene TRBD1, 6 bases. This CDR3 comprises 14 residues. From germline, CDR1 is SGHNT and CDR2 YYREEE (reference sequence). The ends were cut back, 2 bases at V and 7 bases at J, with 12 bases in the middle. The CDR3 sequence is CASSFMGAGEKLFF. The CDR3 region has the DNA TGTGCCAGCAGCTTCATGGGGGCAGGTGAAAAACTGTTTTTT.

V gene TRBV28 combines with J gene TRBJ2-7, with unresolved D. The germline gives CDR1 MDHEN, CDR2 SYDVKM. V lost 3 bases and J 3 bases, leaving 9 bases between the germline ends. The CDR3 is 13 residues long. This chain's CDR3 is CASSFQANYEQYF. CDR3 nucleotide sequence: TGTGCCAGCAGTTTTCAAGCTAACTACGAGCAGTACTTC.

The chain recombines TRBV28 with TRBJ1-5, with 7 bases matching TRBD1. This CDR3 has 16 amino acids. Germline lookup yields CDR1 MDHEN and CDR2 SYDVKM. V lost 5 bases to trimming and J lost 3 bases; unmatched junction nucleotides: 10. The CDR3 coding sequence is TGTGCCAGCAGTCCCCGGGGACAGTTTAACAATCAGCCCCAGCATTTT. The encoded protein is CASSPRGQFNNQPQHF.

The chain has TRBV29-1 and TRBJ2-7; TRBD2 is a possible D gene (5 bases). Germline lookup yields CDR1 SQVTM and CDR2 ANQGSEA. The CDR3 covers 13 residues. V dropped 4 bases and J dropped 0 bases, with 10 bases sitting between them. The CDR3 reads CSVVTRSSYEQYF. CDR3 in DNA: TGCAGCGTTGTAACTAGGAGCTCCTACGAGCAGTACTTC.